Listed here is a single T cell receptor beta chain. Its antigen is not identified. This entry comes from a study of T cell repertoires in cytomegalovirus infection. Germline V CDR1 and CDR2: SEHNR, FQNEAQ (reference sequence). V lost 3 bases and J lost 6; bases outside the gene matches: 5. CDR3 length: 15 amino acids. In TCRdb, the reads were re-called with MiXCR into one record per CDR3 protein. Of about 52,000 distinct CDR3 sequences listed, around 18% are singletons. The chain combines TRBV7-9 with TRBJ2-1, with 10 bases that match TRBD1. The sequencing used CD8+ T cells from cultured PBMCs, collected from culture after CMV antigen stimulation. The receptor comes from a human donor in good health (CMV status not recorded). Some clones in this sample may be carry-over from other donors' samples. The CDR3 sequence: CASSFGQGGTNEQFF. Written as DNA, the CDR3 is TGTGCCAGCAGCTTTGGACAGGGGGGCACCAATGAGCAGTTCTTC.